What follows are 19 T cell receptor beta chains derived from one specimen sequenced in a study of blood T cell repertoires in COVID-19 (dated by TCRdb to the early 2020s). Receptors were amplified or captured by the immunoSEQ multiplex PCR assay. The immuneACCESS repertoire file appears here via TCRdb, limited to in-frame rearrangements. These files lack a portion of the clones; in checked studies, under half of the deficit traces to unresolved V genes, and the cause of the others is not known. In this sample the table shows about 160,000 clones, around 80% of which occur a single time. The ten top clones hold about 3.7% of the sample. The sample comprised PBMCs or T cells enriched from blood (not recorded which). These receptors were obtained from a woman in her fifties or sixties who had recovered from COVID-19.

This clone occurred a few times. J is TRBJ2-3 and V is TRBV3-1 (or the pseudogene TRBV3-2); 12 bases line up with TRBD2. CDR3 length equals 15 residues. CDR1 LGHDT and CDR2 YNNKEL come from the germline V gene (reference sequence). V gave up 4 bases and J gave up 6 bases; unmatched junction bases: 5. The CDR3 DNA reads as TGTGCCAGCAGCCCCGGGACTAGCGGGCCGGATACGCAGTATTTT. Protein: CASSPGTSGPDTQYF.

This chain uses TRBV12-3 or TRBV12-4 with TRBJ1-2; the D is unclear. This CDR3 region has 13 residues. V lost 5 bases and J 4 bases, leaving 11 bases between the germline ends. DNA for the CDR3: TGTGCCAGCAGTCGTTCCAGTGGCTATGGCTACACCTTC. Its protein is CASSRSSGYGYTF.

The rearrangement links TRBV24-1 to TRBJ2-2, with D perhaps matching TRBD2 (6 bases). V gave up 4 bases and J gave up 8 bases, with 7 bases separating them. Germline V gene data show CDR1 as KGHDR and CDR2 as SFDVKD. CDR3 length: 12 residues. CDR3 sequence reads: CATSELAGELFF. CDR3 nucleotides: TGTGCCACCAGTGAGCTAGCGGGGGAGCTGTTTTTT.

This clone showed up just once. This sequence joins TRBV2 and TRBJ2-1, with 9 nucleotides matching TRBD2. The germline gives CDR1 SNHLY, CDR2 FYNNEI. This CDR3 region has 15 residues. J gave up 0 bases and V 7 bases, and 4 bases lay outside the gene matches. The CDR3 reads CASTPAGGSYNEQFF. CDR3 DNA sequence: TGTGCCAGCACTCCAGCGGGGGGCTCCTACAATGAGCAGTTCTTC.

This chain links TRBV27 with TRBJ1-3; D is uncertain. Per germline, CDR1 MNHEY and CDR2 SMNVEV (reference sequence). The CDR3 runs 14 residues. V dropped 6 bases and J dropped 0 bases, with 9 bases sitting between them. CDR3 protein: CASRRGDSGNTIYF. CDR3 DNA: TGTGCCAGCAGGAGAGGTGACTCTGGAAACACCATATATTTT.

This sequence joins TRBV5-4 and TRBJ2-1, with D possibly being TRBD2 (6 bases). Trimming shortened V by 0 bases and J by 9 bases, and 13 bases separated the two germline ends. The CDR3 has 14 amino acids. Per the germline V gene, CDR1 is SGHNT and CDR2 is YYREEE (reference sequence). The CDR3, as DNA: TGTGCCAGCAGCTTGGAGACTAGAATAGGTGAGCAGTTCTTC. It translates to CASSLETRIGEQFF.

The chain recombines TRBV6-5 with TRBJ1-4; 7 nucleotides line up with TRBD1. Germline assignment: CDR1 MNHEY and CDR2 SVGAGI. V shed 6 bases and J 4 bases; nucleotides not matched to a gene: 8. The CDR3 sequence is 15 residues long. CDR3 bases: TGTGCCAGCAGGACGAGGGGGCGGGATAATGAAAAACTGTTTTTT. Its protein product is CASRTRGRDNEKLFF.

On this clone itself: The same CDR3 is also encoded by other DNA sequences in this sample. This sequence joins TRBV6-5 and TRBJ1-1; weak D call: TRBD1 (6 bases). CDR3 length equals 15 residues. Trimming removed 0 bases at V and 2 bases at J, with 10 bases between. Per the germline V gene, CDR1 is MNHEY and CDR2 is SVGAGI. The CDR3 DNA reads as TGTGCCAGCAGTTACTCGGGGGCGGCCAACACTGAAGCTTTCTTT. This codes for CASSYSGAANTEAFF.

The gene calls are TRBV6-5 and TRBJ2-7; 9 bases align to TRBD2. V lost 4 bases, J lost 0 bases, and 7 bases stayed unmatched. CDR1 is MNHEY, CDR2 SVGAGI, per germline. The CDR3 has 16 amino acids. This chain's CDR3 is CASSSMLAGDSYEQYF. CDR3 DNA sequence: TGTGCCAGCAGTTCGATGTTAGCGGGGGACTCCTACGAGCAGTACTTC.

The sample holds many counts of this clone. V gene TRBV5-6 combines with J gene TRBJ2-7; TRBD2 aligns across 14 bases. The CDR3 is 16 residues long. Germline V lookup: CDR1 SGHDT, CDR2 YYEEEE. Losses at the gene ends were 6 bases for V and 3 bases for J; bases not matched to a gene: 8. This CDR3 is CASKPGLAGEYYEQYF. As DNA, the CDR3 is TGTGCCAGCAAACCGGGACTAGCGGGGGAATACTACGAGCAGTACTTC.

The chain links TRBV5-1 to TRBJ1-5; 9 bases fit TRBD1. CDR1 SGHRS and CDR2 YFSETQ come from the germline V gene. V gave up 0 bases and J gave up 4 bases; unmatched junction bases: 2. The CDR3 is 15 residues long. Here the CDR3 reads CASSLGDRVNQPQHF. CDR3 bases: TGCGCCAGCAGCTTGGGGGACAGGGTGAATCAGCCCCAGCATTTT.

J is TRBJ1-3 and V is TRBV5-1, with a possible D match to TRBD1 (6 bases). The V end was cut by 7 bases, the J end by 4 bases, with 21 bases between. The germline V gene has CDR1 SGHRS and CDR2 YFSETQ. This CDR3 has 16 residues. CDR3 DNA sequence: TGCGCCAGCTCCGAGCTCCCCGGGACACAAGGAAACACCATATATTTT. It yields the protein CASSELPGTQGNTIYF.

The chain uses TRBV7-2 and TRBJ1-3, with D unresolved. Germline V gives CDR1 SGHTA, CDR2 FQGNSA. The CDR3 totals 15 residues. V was cut by 7 bases and J by 1 base, with 14 bases left in between. The CDR3 protein is CASTSDGFSGNTIYF. The CDR3 DNA sequence: TGTGCCAGCACCAGTGACGGGTTTTCTGGAAACACCATATATTTT.

The CDR3 reads CASSVTENTEAFF. CDR3 sequence (DNA): TGTGCCAGCAGCGTCACAGAGAACACTGAAGCTTTCTTT. This chain uses TRBV7-6 with TRBJ1-1; D is ambiguous. The CDR3 loop spans 13 amino acids. The V gene's germline CDR1 is SGHVS and CDR2 FNYEAQ. V was pared by 5 bases and J by 1 base, with 8 bases between.

This chain connects TRBV29-1 to TRBJ2-3; D is perhaps TRBD1 (5 bases). Trimming left V 1 base short and J 5 bases short, with 19 bases between. This CDR3 is built from 16 residues. The germline CDR1 and CDR2 sequences are SQVTM and ANQGSEA. This CDR3 is CSVEADARALGDTQYF. CDR3 coding DNA: TGCAGCGTTGAAGCAGATGCCAGGGCCTTGGGAGATACGCAGTATTTT.

A word on this clone: At one end, the junction sequence differs from germline, possibly due to a read error. The chain has TRBV11-2 and TRBJ2-3, with D hard to call. Germline CDR1 and CDR2: SGHAT and FQNNGV. The CDR3 has 12 residues. The CDR3 sequence is CASSLERDTQYF. The CDR3 DNA is TGTGCCAGCAGCCTAGAGAGAGATACGCAGTATTTT.

This sequence joins TRBV7-2 and TRBJ1-1, with TRBD1 matching 7 bases. The trim removed 8 bases at V and 1 base at J, leaving 4 bases unmatched. CDR1 is SGHTA, CDR2 FQGNSA, per germline. This CDR3 spans 13 amino acids. The CDR3 protein is CASGAGGNTEAFF. CDR3 DNA: TGTGCCAGCGGAGCAGGGGGGAACACTGAAGCTTTCTTT.

The CDR3: CASSQVGTGANYGYTF. The CDR3 region has the DNA TGCGCCAGCAGCCAAGTCGGGACAGGAGCTAACTATGGCTACACCTTC. The J gene is TRBJ1-2, the V gene TRBV4-1, with 8 bases lining up with TRBD1. Germline values: CDR1 MGHRA, CDR2 YSYEKL. The CDR3 consists of 16 residues. The trim removed 1 base at V and 0 bases at J, leaving 4 bases unmatched.

The V and J genes are TRBV5-1 and TRBJ1-4; TRBD1 matches at 11 bases. The germline CDR1 and CDR2 sequences are SGHRS and YFSETQ. Germline trimming cut 4 bases from V and 8 bases from J; bases unmatched to any gene: 4. This CDR3 has 14 residues. The CDR3 region is CASSRDRGNEKLFF. The CDR3 DNA follows: TGCGCCAGCAGCCGGGACAGGGGGAACGAAAAACTGTTTTTT.